This entry lists 26 T cell receptor beta chains sequenced from one sample in a study of PD-L1 blockade in urothelial cancer (dated by TCRdb to about 2017). Libraries came from the immunoSEQ multiplex PCR assay. TCRdb retrieved this table from immuneACCESS and kept in-frame rearrangements only. Not all clones are present; in checked studies, unresolved V genes account for under half, and no reason is known for the remainder. For this sample the table gives 75,000 to 100,000 clones, of which approximately 87% were detected only once. The ten largest account for under 9.5% of the sample. The intended sense of this specimen's time point label: peripheral blood 6 weeks after treatment start. This specimen consisted of PBMCs, obtained around atezolizumab (anti-PD-L1) treatment. These receptors were taken from a man aged 70-80 years with urothelial cancer.

The chain carries TRBV6-6 and TRBJ2-1; 9 positions match TRBD2. Trimming at V came to 6 bases and at J to 1 base, leaving 7 bases not matched to a gene. This CDR3 comprises 16 residues. Germline V lookup: CDR1 MNHNY, CDR2 SVGAGI (reference sequence). DNA of the CDR3: TGTGCCAGCAGCGATAGACTAGCGGATTCCTACAATGAGCAGTTCTTC. Its protein product is CASSDRLADSYNEQFF.

This chain uses TRBV27 with TRBJ2-7; possible D gene TRBD2, 6 bases. This CDR3 spans 14 amino acids. V was trimmed by 5 bases and J by 7 bases, leaving 18 bases between them. Per the germline V gene, CDR1 is MNHEY and CDR2 is SMNVEV (reference sequence). CDR3 loop: CASSGGGPKGEQYF. The CDR3 bases are TGTGCCAGCAGTGGCGGAGGGCCCAAAGGGGAGCAGTACTTC.

The J gene is TRBJ2-7, the V gene TRBV6-5; TRBD2 agrees at 9 bases. This CDR3 region has 13 residues. The junction had 6 bases not matched to a gene; V was cut back by 5 bases and J by 7 bases. Germline-derived CDR1 and CDR2 are MNHEY and SVGAGI. For the CDR3, the DNA is TGTGCCAGCAGTCCCAGACTAGCGGAAGAGCAGTACTTC. Its translation is CASSPRLAEEQYF.

This clone was observed a few times. The rearrangement links TRBV11-1 to TRBJ1-1; 7 nucleotides match TRBD1. Germline-derived CDR1 and CDR2 are SGHAT and FQDESV (reference sequence). The CDR3 length is 14 residues. V was clipped by 8 bases and J by 5 bases; unmatched bases: 11. CDR3 residues: CASRGGRKYTEAFF. CDR3 DNA: TGTGCCAGCCGAGGGGGCCGGAAATATACTGAAGCTTTCTTT.

This chain uses TRBV18 with TRBJ1-1, with D unresolved. V gave up 2 bases and J gave up 0 bases, with 7 bases separating them. Germline CDR1 is KGHSH and CDR2 is LQKENI. This CDR3 is 14 amino acids long. In DNA form, the CDR3 reads TGTGCCAGCTCACCAGCACAAATGAACACTGAAGCTTTCTTT. This codes for CASSPAQMNTEAFF.

This chain uses TRBV11-3 with TRBJ2-5; TRBD1 aligns across 8 bases. The CDR3 extends over 15 amino acids. J lost 5 bases, V lost 5 bases, and 10 bases had no gene match. Germline V gives CDR1 SGHNT, CDR2 YENEEA. The CDR3 region is CASSPRQGWRETQYF. The CDR3 bases are TGTGCCAGCAGCCCCAGACAGGGGTGGCGGGAGACCCAGTACTTC.

This sequence joins TRBV6-5 and TRBJ1-5, with a possible D match to TRBD1 (5 bases). V dropped 0 bases and J dropped 2 bases, with 8 bases sitting between them. CDR3 length: 15 amino acids. Germline-derived CDR1 and CDR2 are MNHEY and SVGAGI. CDR3 in DNA: TGTGCCAGCAGTTACTCAGGGGATGGCAATCAGCCCCAGCATTTT. It is translated as CASSYSGDGNQPQHF.

This sequence joins TRBV11-3 and TRBJ2-5; weak D call: TRBD1 (5 bases). This CDR3 is 13 amino acids long. V lost 1 base and J lost 4, with 7 bases in between. The germline V gene has CDR1 SGHNT and CDR2 YENEEA. This CDR3 is CASSLAGLETQYF. DNA of the CDR3: TGTGCCAGCAGCTTAGCAGGGTTAGAGACCCAGTACTTC.

The rearrangement uses TRBV5-6 and TRBJ1-2; 8 bases align to TRBD1. Looked up from germline, CDR1 is SGHDT and CDR2 is YYEEEE. The V gene end was trimmed by 7 bases and the J gene end by 7 bases; junction bases not matched to a gene: 12. CDR3 size: 14 residues. CDR3 sequence reads: CASALTRGRFGYTF. The CDR3 coding sequence is TGTGCCAGCGCCCTCACCAGGGGGCGATTTGGCTACACCTTC. The whole variable domain, filled in from reference TRBV5-6 and TRBJ1-2, reads DAGVTQSPTHLIKTRGQQVTLRCSPKSGHDTVSWYQQALGQGPQFIFQYYEEEERQRGNFPDRFSGHQFPNYSSELNVNALLLGDSALYLCASALTRGRFGYTFGSGTRLTVV.

Of note for this clone: One junction end disagrees with the germline gene, perhaps due to a read error. The chain is built from TRBV5-3 and TRBJ2-5; D is unclear. TRBV5-3 falls under the ORF class, with uncertain function. There are 13 residues in the CDR3. In nucleotides, the CDR3 is TGTGCCAGCAGCTTGGTCAGCGTAGAGACCCAGTACTTC. This codes for CASSLVSVETQYF.

The rearrangement links TRBV19 to TRBJ2-2; 9 bases map to TRBD1. This CDR3 contains 14 residues. The V segment lost 8 bases and the J segment 3 bases; nucleotides outside the gene matches: 4. CDR1 and CDR2 (germline): LNHDA, SQIVND (reference sequence). CDR3 residues: CASGRTGDTGELFF. CDR3 nucleotides: TGTGCCAGTGGGAGGACAGGGGACACCGGGGAGCTGTTTTTT.

The gene calls are TRBV21-1 and TRBJ1-2; the D segment call TRBD1 is taken from the table without a DNA check. TRBV21-1 is flagged as a pseudogene. CDR3 length: 16 amino acids. CDR3 protein: CASSKAIRITNYGYTF. CDR3 nucleotides: TGTGCCAGCAGCAAAGCAATCAGGATTACTAACTATGGCTACACCTTC.

This rearrangement joins TRBV15 to TRBJ1-1; 8 bases are a match to TRBD1. The CDR3 loop spans 17 amino acids. Germline V lookup: CDR1 LNHNV, CDR2 YYDKDF (reference sequence). V lost 3 bases to trimming and J lost 4 bases; unmatched junction nucleotides: 13. CDR3 bases: TGTGCCACCAGCAGTCCGACCGACAGGGGTAAAGGCACTGAAGCTTTCTTT. This sequence encodes CATSSPTDRGKGTEAFF.

The chain has TRBV25-1 and TRBJ1-1; perhaps TRBD1 as D (6 bases). The germline V gene has CDR1 MGHDK and CDR2 SYGVNS. V lost 6 bases, J lost 0 bases, and 8 bases lay in between. This CDR3 is built from 13 residues. The CDR3 nucleotides read TGTGCCAGCAGAGACAGGTTGAACACTGAAGCTTTCTTT. Protein product: CASRDRLNTEAFF.

The rearrangement links TRBV7-8 to TRBJ2-2; 8 nucleotides line up with TRBD1. V was pared by 0 bases and J by 1 base, with 1 base of the junction left unmatched. Germline V CDR1 and CDR2: SGHVS, FQNEAQ. CDR3 length: 16 residues. The CDR3: CASSLAGTGNTGELFF. The CDR3 DNA reads TGTGCCAGCAGCTTAGCGGGGACAGGGAACACCGGGGAGCTGTTTTTT. Complete variable domain (other parts from reference TRBV7-8 and TRBJ2-2): GAGVSQSPRYKVAKRGQDVALRCDPISGHVSLFWYQQALGQGPEFLTYFQNEAQLDKSGLPSDRFFAERPEGSVSTLKIQRTQQEDSAVYLCASSLAGTGNTGELFFGEGSRLTVL.

The chain uses TRBV6-1 and TRBJ1-2; weak D call: TRBD1 (6 bases). V lost 6 bases, J lost 7 bases, and 12 bases lay in between. The germline gives CDR1 MNHNS, CDR2 SASEGT. CDR3 length equals 12 residues. The CDR3 DNA is TGTGCCAGCAGGGAGGGGGGGCCTGGCTACACCTTC. It codes for CASREGGPGYTF.

The rearrangement uses TRBV19 and TRBJ2-7; 7 positions match TRBD2. V gave up 5 bases and J gave up 5 bases; unmatched junction bases: 9. Germline V gives CDR1 LNHDA, CDR2 SQIVND (reference sequence). The CDR3 spans 14 residues. The CDR3 loop is CASSPGRGKNEQYF. Written as DNA, the CDR3 is TGTGCCAGTAGTCCGGGGCGGGGGAAGAACGAGCAGTACTTC.

The J gene is TRBJ2-2, the V gene TRBV7-3; 15 bases line up with TRBD2. Trimming cost V 5 bases and J 1 base; bases outside gene matches: 5. The V gene's germline CDR1 is SGHTA and CDR2 FQGTGA. This CDR3 contains 18 residues. Written as DNA, the CDR3 is TGTGCCAGCAGCCCGTGGACTAGCGGGGGGGAGAACACCGGGGAGCTGTTTTTT. It is translated as CASSPWTSGGENTGELFF.

A single count supports this clone. The chain links TRBV7-6 to TRBJ1-6, with 7 bases aligning to TRBD1. This CDR3 spans 16 amino acids. V was clipped by 2 bases and J by 7 bases; unmatched bases: 8. Germline V lookup: CDR1 SGHVS, CDR2 FNYEAQ. Here the CDR3 reads CASSLIGGQENSPLHF. CDR3 coding DNA: TGTGCCAGCAGCTTAATAGGAGGACAGGAGAATTCACCCCTCCACTTT.

The V call is TRBV7-9, the J call TRBJ1-3, with TRBD1 as a possible D gene (6 bases). CDR1 and CDR2 (germline): SEHNR, FQNEAQ (reference sequence). The CDR3 extends over 15 amino acids. V gave up 6 bases and J gave up 5 bases, with 17 bases separating them. CDR3 in amino acids: CASRPQGSDRNTIYF. The CDR3 DNA sequence: TGTGCCAGCAGGCCTCAGGGGAGTGATAGAAACACCATATATTTT.

The V gene is TRBV5-1, the J gene TRBJ2-7, with a weak D call TRBD1 (6 bases). Germline CDR1 and CDR2: SGHRS and YFSETQ. CDR3 length: 15 residues. The germline V and J ends were trimmed by 2 bases and 3 bases, with 15 bases remaining between them. CDR3 nucleotides: TGCGCCAGCAGCTTAAAAGGGGGACGAGACTACGAGCAGTACTTC. Residues: CASSLKGGRDYEQYF.

V gene TRBV7-8 combines with J gene TRBJ1-5, with a tentative D call TRBD1 (5 bases). The ends were cut back, 0 bases at V and 6 bases at J, with 9 bases in the middle. CDR3 length: 14 residues. Germline assignment: CDR1 SGHVS and CDR2 FQNEAQ. The CDR3 DNA reads TGTGCCAGCAGCTTAGCGGGGGGGACTCAGCCCCAGCATTTT. This gives the protein CASSLAGGTQPQHF.

This clone has just a few counts. V gene TRBV29-1 combines with J gene TRBJ1-1; D is ambiguous. V shed 0 bases and J shed 7 bases, with 6 bases lying between them. The V gene's germline CDR1 is SQVTM and CDR2 ANQGSEA. This CDR3 has 11 residues. The CDR3 DNA sequence: TGCAGCGTTGAAGATCCGGGTGAAGCTTTCTTT. It yields the protein CSVEDPGEAFF.

The chain has TRBV4-1 and TRBJ2-3, with D possibly matching TRBD1 (5 bases). V shed 2 bases and J shed 7 bases, with 7 bases lying between them. This CDR3 region has 12 residues. The germline gives CDR1 MGHRA, CDR2 YSYEKL. CDR3 coding DNA: TGCGCCAGCAGCCAACAGGGCTATACGCAGTATTTT. It is translated as CASSQQGYTQYF.

The gene calls are TRBV5-1 and TRBJ2-7, with a possible D match to TRBD1 (6 bases). Looked up from germline, CDR1 is SGHRS and CDR2 is YFSETQ. V lost 5 bases, J lost 13 bases, and 25 bases lay in between. The CDR3 totals 14 residues. The CDR3 loop reads CASRNGTTSTSSYF. In DNA, the CDR3 is TGCGCCAGCAGAAATGGGACAACGAGTACGAGCAGTTACTTC.

The J gene is TRBJ2-1, the V gene TRBV7-9; TRBD1 might be the D (6 bases). The germline gives CDR1 SEHNR, CDR2 FQNEAQ (reference sequence). V shed 5 bases and J shed 9 bases, with 11 bases lying between them. CDR3 length equals 12 residues. CDR3 loop: CASSPGVGEQFF. DNA of the CDR3: TGTGCCAGCAGCCCAGGGGTCGGTGAGCAGTTCTTC.